This TCR beta chain comes out of a study of cytomegalovirus exposure and HLA in healthy donors. After removal of 3 bases from V and 0 bases from J, the junction contained 8 bases not matched to a gene. CDR1 and CDR2 from the germline V gene are SGDLS and YYNGEE. The CDR3 length is 16 residues. A note on this clone: Its antigen is unknown.

General study findings and limits: The study designated 150 or so TCR beta chains cytomegalovirus-associated.

The primer mix had 60 Vbeta and 13 Jbeta primers. Here immunoSEQ multiplex PCR was the method, and the copy in TCRdb shows in-frame clones only, minus some. The table shows about 200,000 clones, with about 88% occurring only once. The gene calls are TRBV9 and TRBJ2-7, with 8 bases aligning to TRBD2. The origin of this receptor is a woman aged 18 to 35 in good health and CMV-seronegative. The sample comprised PBMCs. Here the CDR3 DNA reads TGTGCCAGCAGCGCCGGGATTAGCGGGAACTCCTACGAGCAGTACTTC. Protein sequence: CASSAGISGNSYEQYF.